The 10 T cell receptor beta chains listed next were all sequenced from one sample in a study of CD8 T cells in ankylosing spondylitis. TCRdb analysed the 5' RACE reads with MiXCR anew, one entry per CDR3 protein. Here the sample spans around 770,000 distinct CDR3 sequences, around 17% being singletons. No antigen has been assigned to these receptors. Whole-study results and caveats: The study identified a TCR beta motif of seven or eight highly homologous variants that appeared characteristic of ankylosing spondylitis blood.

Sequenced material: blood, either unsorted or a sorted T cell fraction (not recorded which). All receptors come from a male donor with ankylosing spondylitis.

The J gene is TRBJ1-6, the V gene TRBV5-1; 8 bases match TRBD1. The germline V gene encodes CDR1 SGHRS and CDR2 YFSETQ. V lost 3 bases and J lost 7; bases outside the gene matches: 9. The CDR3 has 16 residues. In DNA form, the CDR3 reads TGCGCCAGCAGCTCGCTCTCCGGGACAGGAAATTCACCCCTCCACTTT. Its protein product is CASSSLSGTGNSPLHF.

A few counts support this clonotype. In nucleotides, the CDR3 is TGCAGTGCTAGTTTCATTCGGGCCGGGGTCAGCTCCTACAATGAGCAGTTCTTC. This translates into CSASFIRAGVSSYNEQFF. This sequence joins TRBV20-1 and TRBJ2-1; TRBD2 is a possible D gene (5 bases). Trimming cost V 3 bases and J 0 bases, with 21 bases left between them. This CDR3 spans 18 amino acids. Germline CDR1 and CDR2: DFQATT and SNEGSKA (reference sequence).

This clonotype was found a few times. CDR3 nucleotide sequence: TGTGCCAGCAGTCCCCGACAGGGGTGGTACGAGCAGTACTTC. Protein: CASSPRQGWYEQYF. This chain uses TRBV27 with TRBJ2-7, with 8 bases matching TRBD1. V lost 5 bases and J lost 4; bases outside the gene matches: 7. There are 14 residues in the CDR3. Germline V gives CDR1 MNHEY, CDR2 SMNVEV (reference sequence).

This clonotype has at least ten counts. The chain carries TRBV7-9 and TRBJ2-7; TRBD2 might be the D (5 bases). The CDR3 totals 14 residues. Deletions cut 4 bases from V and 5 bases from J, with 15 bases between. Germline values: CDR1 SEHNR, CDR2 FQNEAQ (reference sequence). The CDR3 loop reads CASSSEGYEDEQYF. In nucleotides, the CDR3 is TGTGCCAGCAGCTCCGAGGGATATGAGGACGAGCAGTACTTC. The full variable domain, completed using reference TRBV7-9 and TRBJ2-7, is DTGVSQNPRHKITKRGQNVTFRCDPISEHNRLYWYRQTLGQGPEFLTYFQNEAQLEKSRLLSDRFSAERPKGSFSTLEIQRTEQGDSAMYLCASSSEGYEDEQYFGPGTRLTVT.

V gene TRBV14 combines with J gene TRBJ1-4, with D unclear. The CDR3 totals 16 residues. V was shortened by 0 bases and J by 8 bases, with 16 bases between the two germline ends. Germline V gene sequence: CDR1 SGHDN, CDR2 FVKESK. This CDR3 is CASSQDPRVVGEKLFF. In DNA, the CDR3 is TGTGCCAGCAGCCAAGACCCGAGGGTCGTAGGAGAAAAACTGTTTTTT.

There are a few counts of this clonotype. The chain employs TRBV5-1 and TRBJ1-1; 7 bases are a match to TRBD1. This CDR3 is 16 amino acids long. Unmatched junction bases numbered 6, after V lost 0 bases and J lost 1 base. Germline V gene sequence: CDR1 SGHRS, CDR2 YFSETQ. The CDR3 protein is CASSLARPGGNTEAFF. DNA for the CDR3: TGCGCCAGCAGCTTGGCCAGGCCAGGGGGGAACACTGAAGCTTTCTTT.

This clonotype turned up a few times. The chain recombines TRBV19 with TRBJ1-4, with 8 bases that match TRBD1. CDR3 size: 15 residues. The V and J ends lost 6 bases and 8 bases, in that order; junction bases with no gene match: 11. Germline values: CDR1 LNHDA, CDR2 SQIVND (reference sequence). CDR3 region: CASSDWTGLEEKLFF. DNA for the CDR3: TGTGCCAGTAGCGATTGGACAGGGCTAGAAGAAAAACTGTTTTTT.

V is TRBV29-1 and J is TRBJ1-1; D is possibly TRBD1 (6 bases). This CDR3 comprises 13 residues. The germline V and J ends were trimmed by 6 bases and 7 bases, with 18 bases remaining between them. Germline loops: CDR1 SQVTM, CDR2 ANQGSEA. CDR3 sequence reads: CSVVQGPAFEAFF. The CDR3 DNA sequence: TGCAGCGTCGTACAGGGCCCTGCCTTTGAAGCTTTCTTT.

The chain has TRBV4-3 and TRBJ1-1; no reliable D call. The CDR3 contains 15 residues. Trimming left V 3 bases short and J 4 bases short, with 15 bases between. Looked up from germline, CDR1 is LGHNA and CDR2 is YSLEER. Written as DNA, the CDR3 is TGCGCCAGCAGCCAGAAACCGGGGAGCGGCACTGAAGCTTTCTTT. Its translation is CASSQKPGSGTEAFF.

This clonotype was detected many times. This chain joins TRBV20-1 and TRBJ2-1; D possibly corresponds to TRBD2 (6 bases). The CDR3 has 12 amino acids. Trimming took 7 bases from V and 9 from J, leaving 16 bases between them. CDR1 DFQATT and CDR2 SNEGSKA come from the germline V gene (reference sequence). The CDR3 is CSGGGYGGEQFF. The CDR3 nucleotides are TGCAGTGGGGGCGGCTACGGGGGTGAGCAGTTCTTC.